A single sample is the source of the 3 T cell receptor beta chains below, sequenced in a study of T-cell reconstitution after alpha-beta-depleted transplantation in children. For TCRbeta, the library was prepared with unique molecular identifiers. TCRdb itself ran the PCR reads through MiXCR, one entry per CDR3 protein. Of about 980,000 distinct CDR3 sequences listed, roughly 31% are singletons. Specimen: PBMCs, mostly from graft donor cells, collected 360 days after TCRalphabeta/CD19-depleted stem cell transplant. These receptors were obtained from a boy less than two years old who had a stem cell transplant for SCID, so the T cells may come from the graft donor.

This sequence joins TRBV7-2 and TRBJ2-1, with 9 nucleotides matching TRBD1. V was pared by 0 bases and J by 9 bases, with 9 bases of the junction left unmatched. Looked up from germline, CDR1 is SGHTA and CDR2 is FQGNSA. The CDR3 runs to 16 residues. The CDR3 nucleotides are TGTGCCAGCAGCTTAGCGGCCGGGACAGGGATGGGTGAGCAGTTCTTC. Protein product: CASSLAAGTGMGEQFF.

The V gene is TRBV15, the J gene TRBJ2-1; a possible D gene is TRBD2 (6 bases). The CDR3 loop spans 13 amino acids. With 8 bases removed from V and 5 bases from J, the gap between germline ends came to 13 bases. The germline gives CDR1 LNHNV, CDR2 YYDKDF (reference sequence). This CDR3 is CATSWEADNEQFF. The CDR3 nucleotides are TGTGCCACCTCCTGGGAGGCTGACAATGAGCAGTTCTTC.

This clonotype has only a few counts. The V gene is TRBV28, the J gene TRBJ1-1, with TRBD1 identical over 8 bases. Germline CDR1 reads MDHEN; CDR2 reads SYDVKM. V was pared by 5 bases and J by 3 bases, with 8 bases of the junction left unmatched. This CDR3 contains 15 residues. DNA for the CDR3: TGTGCCAGCAGTCGAACAGGGGGGTGGGACACTGAAGCTTTCTTT. It encodes CASSRTGGWDTEAFF.